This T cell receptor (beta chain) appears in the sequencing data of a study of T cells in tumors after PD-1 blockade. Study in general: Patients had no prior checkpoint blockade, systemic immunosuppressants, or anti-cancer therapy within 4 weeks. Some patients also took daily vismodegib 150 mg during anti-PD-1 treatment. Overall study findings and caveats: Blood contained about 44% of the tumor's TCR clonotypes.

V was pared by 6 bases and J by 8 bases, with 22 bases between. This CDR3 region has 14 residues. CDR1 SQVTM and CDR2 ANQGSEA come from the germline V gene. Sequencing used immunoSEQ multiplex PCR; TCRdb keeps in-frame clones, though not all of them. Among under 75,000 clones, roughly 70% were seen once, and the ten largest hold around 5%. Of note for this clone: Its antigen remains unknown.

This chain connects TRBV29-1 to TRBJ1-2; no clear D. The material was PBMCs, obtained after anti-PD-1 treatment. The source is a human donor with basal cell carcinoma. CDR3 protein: CSVLGGSGPGGYTF. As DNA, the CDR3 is TGCAGCGTGCTAGGTGGTTCAGGCCCGGGGGGCTACACCTTC.